The T cell receptor beta chain described here comes from a study of T cell repertoires in cytomegalovirus infection. Looking at the study overall: It can be stated that public TCR beta signatures indicated CMV infection as well as a matching HLA type.

Regarding the study as a whole: Frequencies of public TCR beta families were cumulated, and this identified carriers of CMV plus the relevant HLA. HLA-C-restricted CMV-specific TCR beta clonotypes prevailed in the ex vivo response.

Trimming took 0 bases from V and 6 from J; bases not matched to a gene: 13. The CDR3 covers 18 residues. Germline CDR1 reads LNHDA; CDR2 reads SQIVND (reference sequence). This clonotype was seen a handful of times. The target antigen is unknown. TCRdb itself ran the reads through MiXCR, one entry per CDR3 protein. The table includes about 320,000 distinct CDR3 sequences, roughly 9.5% detected once. The source of this sequence is a human donor in good health (CMV status not recorded). Some clones in this sample may be carry-over from other donors' samples. Source material: PBMCs. The rearrangement joins TRBV19 to TRBJ2-1, with 8 bases identical to TRBD1. The CDR3 sequence: CASSIDPGTGMLLNEQFF. The CDR3 DNA follows: TGTGCCAGTAGTATAGATCCCGGGACAGGAATGCTCCTCAATGAGCAGTTCTTC.